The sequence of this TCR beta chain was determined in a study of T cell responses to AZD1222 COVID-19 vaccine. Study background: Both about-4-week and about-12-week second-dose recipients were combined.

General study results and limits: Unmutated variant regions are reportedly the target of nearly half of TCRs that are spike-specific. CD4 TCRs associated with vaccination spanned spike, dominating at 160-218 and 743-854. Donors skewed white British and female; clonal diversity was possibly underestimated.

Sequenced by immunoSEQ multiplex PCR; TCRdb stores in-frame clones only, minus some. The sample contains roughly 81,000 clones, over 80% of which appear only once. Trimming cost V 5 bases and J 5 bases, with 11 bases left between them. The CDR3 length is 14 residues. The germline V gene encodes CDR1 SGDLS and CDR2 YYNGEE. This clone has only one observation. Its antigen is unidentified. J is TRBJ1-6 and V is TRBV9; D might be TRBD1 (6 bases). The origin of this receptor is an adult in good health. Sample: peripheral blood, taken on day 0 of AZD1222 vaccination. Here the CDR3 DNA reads TGTGCCAGCAGTTTGCGGACAGATAATTCACCCCTCCACTTT. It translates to CASSLRTDNSPLHF.